A single sample is the source of the 5 T cell receptor beta chains below, sequenced in a study of T cell changes during pregnancy in multiple sclerosis. Assay: immunoSEQ multiplex PCR; the TCRdb copy retains only in-frame clones and omits some. Here the sample spans around 50,000 clones, about nine tenths being singletons. This specimen was CD4+ T cells from peripheral blood mononuclear cells, taken after pregnancy. These receptors all stem from a female donor in good health, enrolled as a control in a pregnancy study.

The V gene is TRBV5-1, the J gene TRBJ2-7, with TRBD2 identical over 9 bases. In germline, CDR1 is SGHRS, CDR2 YFSETQ. The V and J ends lost 3 bases and 0 bases, in that order; junction bases with no gene match: 1. The CDR3 contains 14 residues. The CDR3 coding sequence is TGCGCCAGCAGCTCTAGCGGGACCTCCTACGAGCAGTACTTC. Amino acids: CASSSSGTSYEQYF.

The chain links TRBV7-9 to TRBJ2-7; 7 bases align to TRBD1. V was clipped by 3 bases and J by 7 bases; unmatched bases: 3. The CDR3 runs to 12 residues. Germline CDR1 is SEHNR and CDR2 is FQNEAQ (reference sequence). CDR3: CASSFTGDEQYF. CDR3 coding DNA: TGTGCCAGCAGCTTTACAGGGGATGAGCAGTACTTC.

This chain connects TRBV7-2 to TRBJ2-7; D may be TRBD2 (6 bases). Trimming took off 5 bases at V and 7 bases at J, with 15 bases between the two ends. CDR3 length equals 13 residues. Per the germline V gene, CDR1 is SGHTA and CDR2 is FQGNSA. In nucleotides, the CDR3 is TGTGCCAGCAGCCTAGATCCTCGGGGGGAGCAGTACTTC. Its translation is CASSLDPRGEQYF.

The CDR3 region is CARSLEGRTGDQETQYF. CDR3 sequence (DNA): TGTGCCAGAAGCTTGGAAGGACGGACAGGGGATCAAGAGACCCAGTACTTC. The V and J genes are TRBV5-3 and TRBJ2-5, with 9 positions matching TRBD1. TRBV5-3 is labeled an ORF, and its function is uncertain. CDR3 size: 17 residues. J was trimmed by 2 bases and V by 0 bases; bases with no gene match: 8.

The chain has TRBV28 and TRBJ1-2, with a weak D call TRBD1 (6 bases). V was shortened by 4 bases and J by 8 bases, with 17 bases between the two germline ends. Germline V CDR1 and CDR2: MDHEN, SYDVKM. CDR3 length equals 14 residues. The CDR3 region is CASSWGGTGSGYTF. For the CDR3, the DNA is TGTGCCAGCAGTTGGGGGGGAACAGGGAGCGGCTACACCTTC.